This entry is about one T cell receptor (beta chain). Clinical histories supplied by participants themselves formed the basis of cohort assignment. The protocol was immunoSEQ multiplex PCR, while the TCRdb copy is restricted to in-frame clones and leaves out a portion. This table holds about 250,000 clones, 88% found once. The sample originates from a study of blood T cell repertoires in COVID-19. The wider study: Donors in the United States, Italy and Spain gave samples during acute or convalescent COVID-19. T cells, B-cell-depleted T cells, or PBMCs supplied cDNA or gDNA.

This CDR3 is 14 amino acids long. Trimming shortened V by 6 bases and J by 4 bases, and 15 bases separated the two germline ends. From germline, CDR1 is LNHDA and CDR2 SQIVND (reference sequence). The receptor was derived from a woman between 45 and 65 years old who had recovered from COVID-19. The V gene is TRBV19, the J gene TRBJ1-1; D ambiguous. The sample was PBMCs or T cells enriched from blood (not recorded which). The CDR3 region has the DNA TGTGCCAGTAGGCCTCGTAGCATGGGCACTGAAGCTTTCTTT. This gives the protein CASRPRSMGTEAFF. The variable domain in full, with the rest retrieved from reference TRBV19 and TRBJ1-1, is DGGITQSPKYLFRKEGQNVTLSCEQNLNHDAMYWYRQDPGQGLRLIYYSQIVNDFQKGDIAEGYSVSREKKESFPLTVTSAQKNPTAFYLCASRPRSMGTEAFFGQGTRLTVV.